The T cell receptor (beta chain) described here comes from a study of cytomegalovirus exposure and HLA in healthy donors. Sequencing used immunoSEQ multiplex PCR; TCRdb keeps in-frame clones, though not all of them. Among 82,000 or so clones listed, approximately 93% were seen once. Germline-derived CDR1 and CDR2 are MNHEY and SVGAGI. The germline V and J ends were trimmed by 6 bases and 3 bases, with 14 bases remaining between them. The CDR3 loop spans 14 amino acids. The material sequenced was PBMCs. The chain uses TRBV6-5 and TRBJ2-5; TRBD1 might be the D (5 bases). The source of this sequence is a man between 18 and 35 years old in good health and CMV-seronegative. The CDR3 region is CASRSSGKKETQYF. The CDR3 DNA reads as TGTGCCAGCAGATCCTCAGGGAAAAAAGAGACCCAGTACTTC.